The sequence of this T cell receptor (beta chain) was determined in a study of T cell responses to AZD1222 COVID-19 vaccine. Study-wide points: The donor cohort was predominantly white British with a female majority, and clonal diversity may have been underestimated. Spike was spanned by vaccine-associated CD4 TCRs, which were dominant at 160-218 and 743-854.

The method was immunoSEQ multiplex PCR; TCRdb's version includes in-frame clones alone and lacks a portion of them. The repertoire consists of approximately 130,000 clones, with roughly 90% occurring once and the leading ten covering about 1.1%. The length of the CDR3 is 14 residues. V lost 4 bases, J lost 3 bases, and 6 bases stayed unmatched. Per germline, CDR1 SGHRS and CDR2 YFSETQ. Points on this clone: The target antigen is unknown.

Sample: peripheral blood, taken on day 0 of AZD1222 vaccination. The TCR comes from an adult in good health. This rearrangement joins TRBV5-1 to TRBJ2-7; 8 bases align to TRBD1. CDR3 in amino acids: CASSVTGVLYEQYF. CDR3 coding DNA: TGCGCCAGCAGCGTGACAGGGGTCCTCTACGAGCAGTACTTC.